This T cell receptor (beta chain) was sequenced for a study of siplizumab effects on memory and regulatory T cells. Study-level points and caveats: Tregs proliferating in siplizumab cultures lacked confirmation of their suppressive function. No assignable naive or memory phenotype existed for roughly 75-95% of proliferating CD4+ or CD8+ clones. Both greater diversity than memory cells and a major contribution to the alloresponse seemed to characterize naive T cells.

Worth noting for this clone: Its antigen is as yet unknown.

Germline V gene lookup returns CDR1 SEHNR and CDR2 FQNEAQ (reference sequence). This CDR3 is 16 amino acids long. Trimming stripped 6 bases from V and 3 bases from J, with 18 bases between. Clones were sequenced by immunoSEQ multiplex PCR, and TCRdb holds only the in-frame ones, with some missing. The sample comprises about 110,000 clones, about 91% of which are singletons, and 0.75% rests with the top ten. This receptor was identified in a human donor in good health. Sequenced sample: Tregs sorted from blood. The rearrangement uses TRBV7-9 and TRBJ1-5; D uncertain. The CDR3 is CASSHTEGSINQPQHF. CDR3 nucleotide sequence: TGTGCCAGCAGTCACACAGAGGGCAGTATCAATCAGCCCCAGCATTTT.